Each of the 32 T cell receptor beta chains below was sequenced from the same sample in a study of T cells after yellow fever vaccination. TCRdb processed the 5' RACE reads anew with MiXCR; each CDR3 protein has one entry. Of some 600,000 distinct CDR3 sequences detected, approximately 13% appear once; the ten largest clones hold 15%. The sample in question was PBMCs, obtained on the day of the yellow fever booster vaccination. The receptors originated from a man aged 25-45 years who received the YFV17D yellow fever vaccine.

This clonotype was recorded at least ten times. The chain is built from TRBV6-1 and TRBJ2-3, with D possibly being TRBD2 (6 bases). In germline, CDR1 is MNHNS, CDR2 SASEGT. CDR3 length equals 13 residues. Trimming stripped 6 bases from V and 2 bases from J, with 9 bases between. The CDR3 spells CASRRDSTDTQYF. CDR3 in DNA: TGTGCCAGCAGGCGGGACTCCACAGATACGCAGTATTTT.

The chain carries TRBV20-1 and TRBJ2-7; maybe TRBD2 (6 bases). This CDR3 region has 12 residues. Germline V gene lookup returns CDR1 DFQATT and CDR2 SNEGSKA (reference sequence). Trimming stripped 2 bases from V and 7 bases from J, with 12 bases between. The CDR3 bases are TGCAGTGCTAGACGTCGGGAGTGGGAGCAGTACTTC. The encoded protein is CSARRREWEQYF.

This clonotype was counted between two and nine times. V gene TRBV12-3 or TRBV12-4 combines with J gene TRBJ2-6; no reliable D call. This CDR3 is built from 14 residues. Deletions cut 6 bases from V and 2 bases from J, with 8 bases between. This chain's CDR3 is CASSSSTGANVLTF. The DNA for the CDR3 is TGTGCCAGCAGCTCTTCTACTGGGGCCAACGTCCTGACTTTC.

The V and J genes are TRBV6-2 or TRBV6-3 and TRBJ2-7, with 8 bases that match TRBD2. V dropped 11 bases and J dropped 6; count of bases not matched to a gene: 12. The CDR3 runs 13 residues. Germline loops: CDR1 MNHEY, CDR2 SVGEGT. The CDR3 DNA reads TGTGCCGCACTTCGAGCGGGAGTGGGCGAGCAGTACTTC. The encoded protein is CAALRAGVGEQYF.

This clonotype came up many times. The chain couples TRBV29-1 to TRBJ2-3; weak D call: TRBD1 (7 bases). The length of the CDR3 is 16 residues. Per germline, CDR1 SQVTM and CDR2 ANQGSEA. CDR3 sequence (DNA): TGCACCCCCCCGTTTGGAGGGGGCTATCGCACAGATACGCAGTATTTT. It encodes CTPPFGGGYRTDTQYF.

This chain joins TRBV20-1 and TRBJ2-5; possibly TRBD1 for D (7 bases). CDR3 length: 15 amino acids. The germline CDR1 and CDR2 sequences are DFQATT and SNEGSKA (reference sequence). V shed 2 bases and J shed 4 bases, with 17 bases lying between them. The CDR3 spells CSARPPGGFGETQYF. The CDR3 nucleotides read TGCAGTGCTAGACCTCCAGGGGGGTTTGGAGAGACCCAGTACTTC.

This clonotype was seen repeatedly, ten times or more. This rearrangement joins TRBV20-1 to TRBJ2-7; D is unresolved. V lost 0 bases, J lost 2 bases, and 11 bases lay in between. The CDR3 spans 14 residues. Germline lookup yields CDR1 DFQATT and CDR2 SNEGSKA (reference sequence). This chain's CDR3 is CSARDSGFPYEQYF. As DNA, the CDR3 is TGCAGTGCTAGAGATTCCGGCTTTCCCTACGAGCAGTACTTC.

J is TRBJ2-5 and V is TRBV24-1; D is ambiguous. Germline CDR1 KGHDR, CDR2 SFDVKD. The V end lost 3 bases, the J end lost 5 bases, and 9 bases lay between the germline ends. CDR3 size: 13 residues. CDR3 bases: TGTGCCACCAGTGATCCGCAGCTGGAGACCCAGTACTTC. Translation: CATSDPQLETQYF.

This clonotype was observed a few times. The chain has TRBV12-3 or TRBV12-4 and TRBJ1-5; TRBD1 is a possible D gene (6 bases). CDR3 length equals 14 residues. Trimming took 1 base from V and 10 from J, leaving 14 bases between them. The CDR3 spells CASSLGQGISPQHF. CDR3 coding DNA: TGTGCCAGCAGTTTAGGGCAGGGGATCAGCCCCCAGCATTTT.

This clonotype was recorded many times. J is TRBJ2-1 and V is TRBV20-1, with D tentatively TRBD2 (6 bases). Trimming stripped 2 bases from V and 6 bases from J, with 14 bases between. Germline V gene sequence: CDR1 DFQATT, CDR2 SNEGSKA (reference sequence). CDR3 size: 14 residues. The CDR3 DNA is TGCAGTGCTAGATCTCCCGGGACTGGCAATGAGCAGTTCTTC. This translates into CSARSPGTGNEQFF.

The rearrangement links TRBV20-1 to TRBJ2-3, with TRBD1 as a possible D gene (5 bases). The CDR3 covers 17 residues. From germline, CDR1 is DFQATT and CDR2 SNEGSKA (reference sequence). Trimming left V 2 bases short and J 2 bases short, with 20 bases between. CDR3 nucleotides: TGCAGTGCTAGACCTTATCCCCGACAGCCTAACACAGATACGCAGTATTTT. It yields the protein CSARPYPRQPNTDTQYF.

This clonotype was detected only a few times. The genes are TRBV7-2 and TRBJ2-3; the D gene is possibly TRBD2 (5 bases). Germline lookup yields CDR1 SGHTA and CDR2 FQGNSA. The V gene lost 6 bases and the J gene lost 5 bases, with 12 bases spanning the gap. The CDR3 spans 13 residues. The DNA for the CDR3 is TGTGCCAGCAGGAGGGTGTCGGGAGATACGCAGTATTTT. Protein product: CASRRVSGDTQYF. Combining the CDR3 with reference TRBV7-2 and TRBJ2-3 gives the whole variable domain GAGVSQSPSNKVTEKGKDVELRCDPISGHTALYWYRQSLGQGLEFLIYFQGNSAPDKSGLPSDRFSAERTGGSVSTLTIQRTQQEDSAVYLCASRRVSGDTQYFGPGTRLTVL.

This clonotype occurred a few times. The chain employs TRBV28 and TRBJ1-5; D remains unclear. Trimming shortened V by 3 bases and J by 1 base, and 4 bases separated the two germline ends. The CDR3 totals 13 residues. The germline gives CDR1 MDHEN, CDR2 SYDVKM. The CDR3 sequence is CASSLQSNQPQHF. As DNA, the CDR3 is TGTGCCAGCAGTTTGCAGAGCAATCAGCCCCAGCATTTT.

This clonotype was counted at least ten times. The rearrangement uses TRBV12-3 or TRBV12-4 and TRBJ1-2, with a possible D match to TRBD1 (5 bases). This CDR3 is 15 amino acids long. The V gene lost 6 bases and the J gene lost 8 bases, with 22 bases spanning the gap. As DNA, the CDR3 is TGTGCCAGCAGCCACGGGGTTGGGGGACGTCCGGGCTACACCTTC. It specifies CASSHGVGGRPGYTF.

There are many counts of this clonotype. The gene calls are TRBV6-1 and TRBJ2-3; 11 bases agree with TRBD2. Trimming at V came to 6 bases and at J to 7 bases, leaving 3 bases not matched to a gene. Germline V CDR1 and CDR2: MNHNS, SASEGT. The CDR3 contains 13 residues. The CDR3 bases are TGTGCCAGCAGACTAGCGGGGGAGAATACGCAGTATTTT. Protein product: CASRLAGENTQYF.

This clonotype came up a few times. The V gene is TRBV5-1, the J gene TRBJ2-5, with TRBD2 matching 8 bases. Germline V CDR1 and CDR2: SGHRS, YFSETQ. This CDR3 spans 18 amino acids. The trim removed 4 bases at V and 4 bases at J, leaving 18 bases unmatched. CDR3 protein: CASSPPLLAASGGETQYF. The CDR3 bases are TGCGCCAGCAGCCCACCACTACTAGCGGCAAGCGGGGGAGAGACCCAGTACTTC.

In this sample, this clonotype turned up a few times. This rearrangement joins TRBV10-3 to TRBJ2-3; D gene ambiguous. Germline CDR1 and CDR2: ENHRY and SYGVKD. The CDR3 is made up of 15 amino acids. The ends were cut back, 0 bases at V and 5 bases at J, with 12 bases in the middle. The CDR3: CAISESATPEDTQYF. For the CDR3, the DNA is TGTGCCATCAGTGAGTCTGCGACCCCGGAAGATACGCAGTATTTT.

The sample holds a few counts of this clonotype. This chain links TRBV12-3 or TRBV12-4 with TRBJ1-1, with D possibly being TRBD1 (5 bases). The CDR3 runs to 16 residues. V was trimmed by 8 bases and J by 2 bases, leaving 21 bases between them. The CDR3 nucleotides are TGTGCCAGCTGCTCCGGGGCGTCCCTTGGTAACACTGAAGCTTTCTTT. Amino acids: CASCSGASLGNTEAFF.

V usage is TRBV19 and J usage is TRBJ2-5, with 8 bases lining up with TRBD1. The CDR3 is 15 residues long. In germline, CDR1 is LNHDA, CDR2 SQIVND (reference sequence). V was clipped by 4 bases and J by 1 base; unmatched bases: 5. The DNA for the CDR3 is TGTGCCAGTAGTACGCGGACAGGGTCCCAAGAGACCCAGTACTTC. Translating it yields CASSTRTGSQETQYF.

This clonotype has a handful of counts. The J gene is TRBJ1-4, the V gene TRBV7-9, with a weak D call TRBD1 (5 bases). Trimming removed 5 bases at V and 7 bases at J, with 14 bases between. CDR1 and CDR2 (germline): SEHNR, FQNEAQ (reference sequence). The CDR3 spans 14 residues. CDR3 loop: CASSRSGQSEKLFF. CDR3 sequence (DNA): TGTGCCAGCAGCCGATCCGGACAAAGTGAAAAACTGTTTTTT.

The chain recombines TRBV28 with TRBJ2-2; D is ambiguous. CDR3 length: 12 amino acids. Looked up from germline, CDR1 is MDHEN and CDR2 is SYDVKM. With 7 bases removed from V and 7 bases from J, the gap between germline ends came to 10 bases. CDR3 residues: CASISGLGELFF. The CDR3 DNA is TGTGCCAGCATCAGTGGTCTCGGGGAGCTGTTTTTT.

A few counts support this clonotype. V and J are TRBV5-1 and TRBJ2-7, with TRBD2 matching 13 bases. Germline CDR1 is SGHRS and CDR2 is YFSETQ. The CDR3 length is 15 residues. V lost 4 bases and J lost 2; bases outside the gene matches: 3. CDR3 sequence (DNA): TGCGCCAGCAGCAGGACTAGCGGGAGCCCCTACGAGCAGTACTTC. Encoded protein: CASSRTSGSPYEQYF. Using reference TRBV5-1 and TRBJ2-7 for the parts outside the CDR3, the full variable domain is KAGVTQTPRYLIKTRGQQVTLSCSPISGHRSVSWYQQTPGQGLQFLFEYFSETQRNKGNFPGRFSGRQFSNSRSEMNVSTLELGDSALYLCASSRTSGSPYEQYFGPGTRLTVT.

The rearrangement uses TRBV11-2 and TRBJ2-3; D gene unclear. This CDR3 region has 15 residues. V lost 1 base, J lost 4 bases, and 12 bases lay in between. Germline-derived CDR1 and CDR2 are SGHAT and FQNNGV. DNA of the CDR3: TGTGCCAGCAGCTTAGGGGCCTGGGCTCCAGATACGCAGTATTTT. This gives the protein CASSLGAWAPDTQYF.

This chain uses TRBV6-5 with TRBJ2-1, with 7 bases aligning to TRBD2. This CDR3 contains 17 residues. CDR1 is MNHEY, CDR2 SVGAGI, per germline. The junction had 6 bases not matched to a gene; V was cut back by 0 bases and J by 1 base. CDR3 sequence: CASSYSSLAVSYNEQFF. CDR3 in DNA: TGTGCCAGCAGTTACTCGAGCCTAGCGGTATCCTACAATGAGCAGTTCTTC.

This clonotype was counted a few times. The chain joins TRBV4-3 to TRBJ2-5; 7 positions match TRBD2. Trimming cost V 4 bases and J 7 bases; bases outside gene matches: 9. CDR3 size: 14 residues. Per germline, CDR1 LGHNA and CDR2 YSLEER. CDR3 protein: CASSRGEGTGTQYF. The CDR3 coding sequence is TGCGCCAGCAGCCGGGGGGAGGGTACTGGGACCCAGTACTTC.

V usage is TRBV3-1 and J usage is TRBJ2-7, with a tentative D call TRBD1 (5 bases). CDR1 is LGHDT, CDR2 YNNKEL, per germline (reference sequence). This CDR3 is 15 amino acids long. V lost 4 bases and J lost 0, with 13 bases in between. The CDR3 bases are TGTGCCAGCAGCCCGTCGCAGGGCCCCTCCTACGAGCAGTACTTC. Protein sequence: CASSPSQGPSYEQYF.

This rearrangement joins TRBV12-3 or TRBV12-4 to TRBJ2-2, with 10 bases identical to TRBD2. CDR3 length: 14 residues. J was trimmed by 2 bases and V by 7 bases; bases with no gene match: 1. In nucleotides, the CDR3 is TGTGCCAGCAAACTAGCGGGAAACACCGGGGAGCTGTTTTTT. Protein product: CASKLAGNTGELFF.

The J gene is TRBJ2-5, the V gene TRBV15; D is perhaps TRBD2 (5 bases). Trimming cost V 7 bases and J 5 bases, with 14 bases left between them. CDR1 and CDR2 from the germline V gene are LNHNV and YYDKDF (reference sequence). This CDR3 contains 13 residues. CDR3 coding DNA: TGTGCCACCAAATTCGGAGCGGAGGAGACCCAGTACTTC. It encodes CATKFGAEETQYF.

This clonotype has more than one count but fewer than ten. The chain combines TRBV7-9 with TRBJ2-3; D gene ambiguous. Looked up from germline, CDR1 is SEHNR and CDR2 is FQNEAQ (reference sequence). V dropped 5 bases and J dropped 2 bases, with 14 bases sitting between them. CDR3 length: 15 amino acids. The CDR3 is CASSADGRNTDTQYF. In DNA form, the CDR3 reads TGTGCCAGCAGCGCCGACGGTCGAAACACAGATACGCAGTATTTT.

The sample holds many counts of this clonotype. The V and J genes are TRBV18 and TRBJ2-1; the D is unclear. The CDR3 consists of 11 residues. V shed 3 bases and J shed 8 bases, with 5 bases lying between them. CDR1 and CDR2 (germline): KGHSH, LQKENI. The CDR3 DNA follows: TGTGCCAGCTCACCCTCGGATGAGCAGTTCTTC. Protein sequence: CASSPSDEQFF. The variable domain in full, completed from reference TRBV18 and TRBJ2-1, reads NAGVMQNPRHLVRRRGQEARLRCSPMKGHSHVYWYRQLPEEGLKFMVYLQKENIIDESGMPKERFSAEFPKEGPSILRIQQVVRGDSAAYFCASSPSDEQFFGPGTRLTVL.

This chain connects TRBV20-1 to TRBJ2-4; TRBD1 aligns across 10 bases. From germline, CDR1 is DFQATT and CDR2 SNEGSKA (reference sequence). The V and J ends lost 1 base and 5 bases, in that order; junction bases with no gene match: 2. The CDR3 sequence is 14 residues long. The CDR3 coding sequence is TGCAGTGCTAGAGCAGGGACAGGGGAAAACATTCAGTACTTC. Amino acids: CSARAGTGENIQYF.

The sample holds many counts of this clonotype. The V gene is TRBV5-1, the J gene TRBJ1-1; possibly TRBD1 for D (5 bases). This CDR3 has 12 amino acids. With 0 bases removed from V and 11 bases from J, the gap between germline ends came to 11 bases. Germline V gene lookup returns CDR1 SGHRS and CDR2 YFSETQ. The chain's CDR3 is CASSLDRTAAFF. DNA of the CDR3: TGCGCCAGCAGCTTGGACAGGACCGCGGCTTTCTTT.